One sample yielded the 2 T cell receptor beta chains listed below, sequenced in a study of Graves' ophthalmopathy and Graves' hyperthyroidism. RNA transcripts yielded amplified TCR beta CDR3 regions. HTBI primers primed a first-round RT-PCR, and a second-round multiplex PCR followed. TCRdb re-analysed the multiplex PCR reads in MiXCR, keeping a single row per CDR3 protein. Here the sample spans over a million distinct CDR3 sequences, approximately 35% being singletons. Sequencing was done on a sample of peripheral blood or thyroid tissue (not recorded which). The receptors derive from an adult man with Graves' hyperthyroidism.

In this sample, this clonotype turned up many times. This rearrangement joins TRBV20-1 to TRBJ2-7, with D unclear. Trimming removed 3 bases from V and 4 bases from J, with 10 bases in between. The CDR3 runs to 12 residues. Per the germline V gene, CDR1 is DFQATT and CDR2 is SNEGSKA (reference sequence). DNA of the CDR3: TGCAGTGCTAGTTACGGCCTTTACGAGCAGTACTTC. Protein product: CSASYGLYEQYF.

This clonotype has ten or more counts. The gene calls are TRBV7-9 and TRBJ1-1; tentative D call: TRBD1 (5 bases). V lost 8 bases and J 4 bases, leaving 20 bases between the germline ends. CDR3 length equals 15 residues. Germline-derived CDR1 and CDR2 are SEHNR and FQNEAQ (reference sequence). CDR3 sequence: CASQPAGRGFTEAFF. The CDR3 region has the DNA TGTGCCAGCCAGCCGGCGGGGCGAGGGTTCACTGAAGCTTTCTTT. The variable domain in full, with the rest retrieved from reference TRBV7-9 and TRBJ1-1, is DTGVSQNPRHKITKRGQNVTFRCDPISEHNRLYWYRQTLGQGPEFLTYFQNEAQLEKSRLLSDRFSAERPKGSFSTLEIQRTEQGDSAMYLCASQPAGRGFTEAFFGQGTRLTVV.